Listed below are T cell receptor beta chains from one sample, sequenced in a study of T cell responses to AZD1222 COVID-19 vaccine. Clones were read by immunoSEQ multiplex PCR, and TCRdb kept only the in-frame ones, dropping some. This table has over 100,000 clones, 85% to 90% appearing once. The specimen was peripheral blood, collected on day 0 of AZD1222 vaccination. Every receptor here comes from an adult in good health. The CDR3 runs from the conserved cysteine through the conserved F or W. A D gene is named only where the DNA matches it firmly. Size values are once, few and many counts, or a class for expanded clones, and some rows have none.

clone_size,v_call,d_call,j_call,cdr3_nt,cdr3_aa
.,TRBV5-6,.,TRBJ1-5,TGTGCCAGCAGCTTAAACGGACGGACAGATCAGCCCCAGCATTTT,CASSLNGRTDQPQHF
.,TRBV19,.,TRBJ2-2,TGTGCCATACAAACGGGGGCTGCGACCGGGGAGCTGTTTTTT,CAIQTGAATGELFF
.,TRBV11-3,.,TRBJ1-2,TGTGCCAGCAGCGGAGATCCATTGACAAGCGTAACAACCCCTAACTATGGCTACACCTTC,CASSGDPLTSVTTPNYGYTF
.,TRBV7-6,.,TRBJ1-3,TGTGCCAGCAGCTTAGAGAGCAGCTCTGGAAACACCATATATTTT,CASSLESSSGNTIYF
.,TRBV27,.,TRBJ2-1,TGTGCCAGCAGTTTAGGGCTCCCCCAATACAATGAGCAGTTCTTC,CASSLGLPQYNEQFF
.,TRBV7-3,.,TRBJ1-1,TGTGCCAGCAGCTTAGAGGGCAGGACTGAAGCTTTCTTT,CASSLEGRTEAFF
.,TRBV10-1,.,TRBJ1-3,TGCGCCAGCAGTCCTGGAAACACCATATATTTT,CASSPGNTIYF
few,TRBV12-3/TRBV12-4,TRBD1,TRBJ1-2,TGTGCCAGCAGTACAGGGGACAGTAGCTACACCTTC,CASSTGDSSYTF
.,TRBV6-5,TRBD1,TRBJ1-2,TGTGCCAGCAGTTACTCTAGACAGGGGGCGAGGGGCTACACCTTC,CASSYSRQGARGYTF
.,TRBV12-5,.,TRBJ1-1,TGTGCTAGTTCGATCCGCGGGAGGAACACTGAAGCTTTCTTT,CASSIRGRNTEAFF
.,TRBV3-1/TRBV3-2,TRBD2,TRBJ2-5,TGTGCCAGCAGCCGCGCTAGCGGGACCCCATTCGGGGGTAATGCCGAGACCCAGTACTTC,CASSRASGTPFGGNAETQYF
.,TRBV19,.,TRBJ1-1,TGTGCCAGTAGCATACTTGGGGGTCTGGACACTGAAGCTTTCTTT,CASSILGGLDTEAFF
few,TRBV10-1,.,TRBJ1-1,TGCGCCAGCAGCATCGGGACCGCCAGTGAAGCTTTCTTT,CASSIGTASEAFF
once,TRBV28,TRBD2,TRBJ2-1,TGTGCCAGCAGTCCCGGGGGCGGGAGGAACAATGAGCAGTTCTTC,CASSPGGGRNNEQFF
once,TRBV5-1,TRBD1,TRBJ1-3,TGCGCCAGCAGCTTAACAGGGGGCTCTGGAAACACCATATATTTT,CASSLTGGSGNTIYF
.,TRBV6-6,.,TRBJ1-2,TGTGCCAGCAAGGGAATCGTCAAGGAAGTATATGGCTACACCTTC,CASKGIVKEVYGYTF
.,TRBV5-1,.,TRBJ1-5,TGCGCCAGCAGCTTGGACGGGGGTGGCAATCAGCCCCAGCATTTT,CASSLDGGGNQPQHF
.,TRBV6-1,.,TRBJ1-2,TGTGCCAGCAGTGAATTTATCTCGGGGGCGGGTGGCTACACCTTC,CASSEFISGAGGYTF
.,TRBV3-1/TRBV3-2,.,TRBJ1-1,TGTGCCAGCAGCCAAGTGAAGGGAGGCTCTGAAGCTTTCTTT,CASSQVKGGSEAFF
.,TRBV11-2,.,TRBJ2-2,TGTGCCAGCAGCTTATGGTCAGGGGAGACCGGGGAGCTGTTTTTT,CASSLWSGETGELFF
once,TRBV5-4,TRBD1,TRBJ1-2,TGTGCCAGCAGCTCGAGCTACAGGGGGAACTATGGCTACACCTTC,CASSSSYRGNYGYTF
.,TRBV19,.,TRBJ2-2,TGTGCCAGTAGTAAGGAGGCGTTCGCGAACACCGGGGAGCTGTTTTTT,CASSKEAFANTGELFF
few,TRBV27,.,TRBJ2-6,TGTGCCAGCAGTTTAGGACGCAGGGATGGGGCCAACGTCCTGACTTTC,CASSLGRRDGANVLTF
.,TRBV7-9,.,TRBJ1-4,TGTGCCAGCAGCTTAGCGGCCCGGAATGAAAAACTGTTTTTT,CASSLAARNEKLFF
.,TRBV6-6,.,TRBJ2-7,TGTGCCAGCAGTTACGGGATGCGGGACAGAGGGTACGAGCAGTACTTC,CASSYGMRDRGYEQYF
.,TRBV4-3,TRBD1,TRBJ1-1,TGCGCCAGCAGCCAAGTACAGGGGTTCCGTGAAGCTTTCTTT,CASSQVQGFREAFF
.,TRBV27,.,TRBJ1-5,TGTGCCAGCAAAGGAAACCGGGACAATCAGCCCCAGCATTTT,CASKGNRDNQPQHF
few,TRBV6-5,.,TRBJ1-3,TGTGCCAGCACAGGGTATGGAAACACCATATATTTT,CASTGYGNTIYF
.,TRBV3-1/TRBV3-2,.,TRBJ1-2,TGTGCCAGCAGCCACTTGTACAGGCCCCCCTATGGCTACACCTTC,CASSHLYRPPYGYTF
.,TRBV7-2,.,TRBJ2-7,TGTGCCAGCAGCCACATTCACAGGGACCACGAGCAGTACTTC,CASSHIHRDHEQYF
.,TRBV13,.,TRBJ2-1,TGTGCCAGCAGCTTAGGCGCAAGCTCCTACAATGAGCAGTTCTTC,CASSLGASSYNEQFF
once,TRBV7-9,.,TRBJ1-5,TGTGCCAGCAGCTTGACCTCCTCCCCCGCCCCCCAGCATTTT,CASSLTSSPAPQHF
.,TRBV7-9,.,TRBJ1-2,TGTGCCAGCAGCTTTTCCGGCCAGGGGAACTATGGCTACACCTTC,CASSFSGQGNYGYTF
.,TRBV27,.,TRBJ1-5,TGTGCCAGCAGTTTGGGGGGCAGATGGCAGCCCCAGCATTTT,CASSLGGRWQPQHF
.,TRBV6-5,.,TRBJ2-7,TGTGCCACAAAGACTTCCTGGACAGCGTACGAGCAGTACTTC,CATKTSWTAYEQYF
.,TRBV28,TRBD1,TRBJ1-2,TGTGCCAGCAATCGACAGGGTCGAAGCTATGGCTACACCTTC,CASNRQGRSYGYTF
.,TRBV9,.,TRBJ1-2,TGTGCCAGCAGACAGGAGACCTATGGCTACACCTTC,CASRQETYGYTF
few,TRBV11-3,TRBD2,TRBJ2-2,TGTGCCAGCAGCATAGCGGGGGGGCCTTTCACCGGGGAGCTGTTTTTT,CASSIAGGPFTGELFF
.,TRBV5-4,.,TRBJ2-7,TGTGCCAGCAGCTTGGCCCCGGGGCCCTCCTACGAGCAGTACTTC,CASSLAPGPSYEQYF
few,TRBV27,.,TRBJ1-4,TGTGCCAGCAGTCTACAGGTCCCAATTGGCCAACTGTTTTTT,CASSLQVPIGQLFF
.,TRBV6-5,.,TRBJ1-2,TGTGCCAGCAGTTACGGGAAGGAGTATGGCTACACCTTC,CASSYGKEYGYTF
.,TRBV27,.,TRBJ1-1,TGTGCCAGCAGTTTAGAGGGCCGCCACACTGAAGCTTTCTTT,CASSLEGRHTEAFF
.,TRBV12-3/TRBV12-4,.,TRBJ1-3,TGTGCCAGCAGCTCAAACTCTGGAAACACCATATATTTT,CASSSNSGNTIYF
.,TRBV7-8,.,TRBJ2-5,TGTGCCAGCAGCTCCGCCCCCTTAGAGACCCAGTACTTC,CASSSAPLETQYF
once,TRBV12-5,TRBD2,TRBJ2-1,TGTGCTAGTGCCACCGGGACTAGCGTTAGCTCCTACAATGAGCAGTTCTTC,CASATGTSVSSYNEQFF
.,TRBV27,.,TRBJ2-3,TGTGCCAGCAGGCGTTTCACAGATACGCAGTATTTT,CASRRFTDTQYF
.,TRBV28,TRBD1,TRBJ1-2,TGTGCCAGCAGGAGACGGACAGGGGGCAGCTATGGCTACACCTTC,CASRRRTGGSYGYTF
.,TRBV15,.,TRBJ1-3,TGTGCCACCACCTTCGGTAGGGGAAACACCATATATTTT,CATTFGRGNTIYF
.,TRBV5-1,TRBD2,TRBJ2-3,TGCGCCAGCATGGCCCCAGCGGGGGGTTGGGATACGCAGTATTTT,CASMAPAGGWDTQYF
.,TRBV19,TRBD1,TRBJ1-2,TGTGCCAGTAGTTCACAGGGGGTTGGGGGCTACACCTTC,CASSSQGVGGYTF
few,TRBV28,.,TRBJ2-1,TGTGCCAGCAGTTTGACGTGGGAGCAGTTCTTC,CASSLTWEQFF
.,TRBV29-1,TRBD1,TRBJ2-3,TGCAGCGTTGACCAGGGGGCAGTGGATACGCAGTATTTT,CSVDQGAVDTQYF
.,TRBV5-8,.,TRBJ2-5,TGTGCCAGCAGCCCAACAGGGTGGGAGACCCAGTACTTC,CASSPTGWETQYF
.,TRBV5-8,.,TRBJ2-7,TGTGCCAGCAGCGTCAGGAACGAGCAGTACTTC,CASSVRNEQYF
.,TRBV10-1,TRBD2,TRBJ2-1,TGCGCCAGCAGTGTACTAGCGGGGAATGATGAGCAGTTCTTC,CASSVLAGNDEQFF